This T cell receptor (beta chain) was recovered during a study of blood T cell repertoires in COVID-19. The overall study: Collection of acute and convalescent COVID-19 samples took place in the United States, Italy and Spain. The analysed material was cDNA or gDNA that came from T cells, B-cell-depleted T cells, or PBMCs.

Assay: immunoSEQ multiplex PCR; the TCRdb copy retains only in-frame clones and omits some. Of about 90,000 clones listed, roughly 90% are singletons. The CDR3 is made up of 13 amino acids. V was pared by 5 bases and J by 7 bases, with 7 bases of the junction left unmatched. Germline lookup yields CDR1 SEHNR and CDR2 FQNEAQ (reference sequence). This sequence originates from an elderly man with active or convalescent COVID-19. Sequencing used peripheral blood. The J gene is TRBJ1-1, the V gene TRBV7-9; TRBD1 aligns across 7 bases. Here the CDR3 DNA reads TGTGCCAGCAGCCACGAGGGGGCTGTTGAAGCTTTCTTT. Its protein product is CASSHEGAVEAFF. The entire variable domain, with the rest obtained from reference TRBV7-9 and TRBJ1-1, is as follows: DTGVSQNPRHKITKRGQNVTFRCDPISEHNRLYWYRQTLGQGPEFLTYFQNEAQLEKSRLLSDRFSAERPKGSFSTLEIQRTEQGDSAMYLCASSHEGAVEAFFGQGTRLTVV.